A selection of T cell receptor beta chains follows, all from one sample in a study of T cell repertoires in cytomegalovirus infection. No cognate antigen is known for these TCRs. MiXCR was run by TCRdb on the reads, yielding one entry per CDR3 protein. The sample lists approximately 270,000 distinct CDR3 sequences; 20% to 25% were seen once. Sequencing used cultured PBMCs, obtained from culture after CMV antigen stimulation. Every receptor here comes from a human donor in good health (CMV status not recorded). Some clones in this sample may be carry-over from other donors' samples. CDR3s include the opening cysteine and the closing phenylalanine or tryptophan. The D gene is left open where the match is weak. Where a row states a size, it is once, few, many or the class of an expanded clone; other rows omit it.

>TRBV7-2|16|TRBJ1-1|TRBD1|NA
CASSLVGQGVNTEAFF
TGTGCCAGCAGCTTAGTCGGACAGGGGGTGAACACTGAAGCTTTCTTT
>TRBV7-2|13|TRBJ2-3|NA|NA
CASRGGATDTQYF
TGTGCCAGCAGGGGGGGAGCCACAGATACGCAGTATTTT
>TRBV3-1|14|TRBJ2-1|TRBD2|NA
CASMGGVSYNEQFF
TGTGCCAGCATGGGGGGGGTCTCCTACAATGAGCAGTTCTTC
>TRBV6-2/TRBV6-3|13|TRBJ2-1|NA|few
CASSYEWVDEQFF
TGTGCCAGCAGTTATGAGTGGGTGGATGAGCAGTTCTTC
>TRBV12-3/TRBV12-4|17|TRBJ2-4|TRBD2|NA
CASSSLAGEISKNIQYF
TGTGCCAGCAGTTCACTAGCGGGAGAAATATCCAAAAACATTCAGTACTTC
>TRBV11-2|13|TRBJ2-6|NA|many
CASRFSGANVLTF
TGTGCCAGTCGATTCAGTGGGGCCAACGTCCTGACTTTC
>TRBV7-8|14|TRBJ1-2|NA|many
CASSSGRFGYGYTF
TGTGCCAGCAGCTCGGGGAGGTTTGGCTATGGCTACACCTTC
>TRBV7-8|14|TRBJ1-2|NA|many
CASTRQAFNYGYTF
TGTGCCAGCACCCGACAGGCCTTTAACTATGGCTACACCTTC
>TRBV27|15|TRBJ2-1|NA|NA
CASSTIGGLNNEQFF
TGTGCCAGCAGTACGATAGGGGGGCTTAACAATGAGCAGTTCTTC
>TRBV7-2|12|TRBJ2-1|NA|many
CASSRFHGEQFF
TGTGCCAGCAGCCGGTTTCACGGTGAGCAGTTCTTC
>TRBV30|14|TRBJ1-2|NA|NA
CAWSDEIGGYGYTF
TGTGCCTGGAGTGATGAAATAGGGGGCTATGGCTACACCTTC
>TRBV6-1|17|TRBJ2-1|NA|NA
CASSDPSGGSFFNEQFF
TGTGCCAGCAGTGACCCTTCGGGTGGGTCTTTTTTCAATGAGCAGTTCTTC
>TRBV7-6|12|TRBJ1-1|NA|many
CASSLGGNEAFF
TGTGCCAGCAGCTTAGGTGGTAATGAAGCTTTCTTT
>TRBV12-5|14|TRBJ1-1|NA|few
CASGFLPGNTEAFF
TGTGCTAGTGGTTTCCTCCCCGGGAACACTGAAGCTTTCTTT
>TRBV12-3/TRBV12-4|15|TRBJ1-5|NA|few
CASSHRSYSNQPQHF
TGTGCCAGCAGTCACAGGTCATATAGCAATCAGCCCCAGCATTTT
>TRBV5-1|14|TRBJ1-2|TRBD1|few
CASSPIRGQDGYTF
TGCGCCAGCTCCCCGATCAGGGGGCAGGATGGCTACACCTTC
>TRBV7-2|14|TRBJ2-5|NA|NA
CASSRTSYQETQYF
TGTGCCAGCAGTCGAACCAGCTACCAAGAGACCCAGTACTTC
>TRBV30|17|TRBJ1-3|NA|NA
CAWISPGRTFSGNTIYF
TGTGCCTGGATTAGTCCGGGACGGACTTTCTCTGGAAACACCATATATTTT
>TRBV7-2|19|TRBJ2-3|TRBD2|few
CASSLSALRTSGKSDTQYF
TGTGCCAGCAGCTTAAGTGCTCTAAGGACTAGCGGAAAGTCAGATACGCAGTATTTT
>TRBV7-2|14|TRBJ1-2|NA|few
CASSLEGPAYGYTF
TGTGCCAGCAGCTTAGAGGGTCCAGCATATGGCTACACCTTC
>TRBV7-2|12|TRBJ1-1|NA|many
CASSLRHTEAFF
TGTGCCAGCAGCTTACGGCATACTGAAGCTTTCTTT
>TRBV10-3|12|TRBJ2-7|NA|NA
CAISATGYEQYF
TGTGCCATCAGTGCAACGGGCTACGAGCAGTACTTC
>TRBV9|14|TRBJ2-7|NA|NA
CASSVGVKGDEQYF
TGTGCCAGCAGCGTAGGGGTAAAGGGAGACGAGCAGTACTTC
>TRBV6-2/TRBV6-3|15|TRBJ2-2|TRBD1|NA
CASSQFRGRAGELFF
TGTGCCAGCAGCCAATTCAGGGGGCGTGCCGGGGAGCTGTTTTTT
>TRBV4-3|17|TRBJ2-1|NA|NA
CASSQEMKLTTYNEQFF
TGCGCCAGCAGCCAAGAAATGAAGCTAACTACATACAATGAGCAGTTCTTC
>TRBV7-9|11|TRBJ1-2|NA|few
CATTANYGYTF
TGTGCCACCACAGCTAACTATGGCTACACCTTC
>TRBV7-6|21|TRBJ2-5|TRBD2|many
CASSPTSGVGLAGADQETQYF
TGTGCCAGCAGCCCTACGTCCGGGGTGGGACTAGCGGGAGCGGACCAAGAGACCCAGTACTTC
>TRBV7-2|17|TRBJ2-1|TRBD1|many
CASSSSRQGRILNEQFF
TGTGCCAGCAGCTCAAGTCGACAGGGGCGAATCTTGAATGAGCAGTTCTTC
>TRBV30|15|TRBJ2-1|NA|few
CAWSVSQVIRNEQFF
TGTGCCTGGAGTGTCAGCCAGGTTATTCGGAATGAGCAGTTCTTC
>TRBV7-2|18|TRBJ1-2|NA|many
CASSLDGSGWGVSYGYTF
TGTGCCAGCAGCTTAGACGGGTCGGGGTGGGGGGTTAGCTATGGCTACACCTTC
>TRBV7-2|16|TRBJ2-1|TRBD2|many
CASSLVGLAGVNEQFF
TGTGCCAGCAGCTTAGTCGGACTAGCGGGAGTCAATGAGCAGTTCTTC
>TRBV20-1|13|TRBJ1-4|TRBD1|NA
CSARGTGHEKLFF
TGCAGTGCTAGAGGGACAGGTCATGAAAAACTGTTTTTT